A few counts support the clone carrying this T cell receptor beta chain. The data belong to a study of blood T cell repertoires in COVID-19. Original analysis: The assay estimated nucleated cells by amplifying reference gene primers. Clones were read by immunoSEQ multiplex PCR, and TCRdb kept only the in-frame ones, dropping some. D and trimming come from the DNA, and the V and J calls and clone size come from that table. The sample lists a few hundred thousand clones; approximately 85% were seen once. This CDR3 comprises 13 residues. V dropped 4 bases and J dropped 6 bases, with 12 bases sitting between them. CDR1 KGHSY and CDR2 FQNENV come from the germline V gene.

V usage is TRBV16 and J usage is TRBJ1-2, with D perhaps matching TRBD1 (5 bases). This TCR was recovered from a man between 50 and 59 years old with active or convalescent COVID-19. The sample was peripheral blood. This CDR3 is CASSPDKGNGYTF. The CDR3 bases are TGTGCCAGCAGCCCGGACAAAGGGAATGGCTACACCTTC.